The following is a TCR beta chain sequence with its context. Its antigen is unknown. Trimming removed 0 bases from V and 6 bases from J, with 21 bases in between. The CDR3 is made up of 17 amino acids. Germline values: CDR1 SGHNT, CDR2 YYREEE (reference sequence). This specimen belongs to a study of T cell repertoires in cytomegalovirus infection. About the study: Public TCR beta signature analysis indicated the presence of both CMV infection and matching HLA type.

Findings and limits, study-wide: Carriage of CMV together with the relevant HLA was identifiable through cumulative public TCR beta family frequency. The ex vivo response was dominated by HLA-C-restricted CMV-specific TCR beta clonotypes.

MiXCR was run by TCRdb on the reads, yielding one entry per CDR3 protein. The table lists under 70,000 distinct CDR3 sequences, approximately 36% of them singletons, with approximately 70% in the top ten. The receptor was derived from a human donor in good health (CMV status not recorded). Some clones in this sample may be carry-over from other donors' samples. Input material: PBMCs, sequenced either directly or after in vitro stimulation (not recorded which). This sequence joins TRBV5-4 and TRBJ1-2; D is unresolved. CDR3 DNA sequence: TGTGCCAGCAGCTTGGGGTCGACAACCCGAGAGTTGAATGGCTACACCTTC. Translated, it gives CASSLGSTTRELNGYTF. Using reference TRBV5-4 and TRBJ1-2 for the parts outside the CDR3, the full variable domain is ETGVTQSPTHLIKTRGQQVTLRCSSQSGHNTVSWYQQALGQGPQFIFQYYREEENGRGNFPPRFSGLQFPNYSSELNVNALELDDSALYLCASSLGSTTRELNGYTFGSGTRLTVV.